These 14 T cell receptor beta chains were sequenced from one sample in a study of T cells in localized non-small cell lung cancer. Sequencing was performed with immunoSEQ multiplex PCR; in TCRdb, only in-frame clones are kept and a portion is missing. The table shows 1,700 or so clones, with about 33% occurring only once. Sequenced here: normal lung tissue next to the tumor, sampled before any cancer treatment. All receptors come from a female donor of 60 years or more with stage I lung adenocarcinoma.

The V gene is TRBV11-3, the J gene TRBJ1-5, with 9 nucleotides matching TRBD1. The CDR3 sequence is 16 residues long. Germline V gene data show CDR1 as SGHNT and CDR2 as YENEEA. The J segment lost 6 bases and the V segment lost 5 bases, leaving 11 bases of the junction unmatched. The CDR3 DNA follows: TGTGCCAGCAGCCCATCTACCGGGACAGGGTTTCAGCCCCAGCATTTT. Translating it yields CASSPSTGTGFQPQHF.

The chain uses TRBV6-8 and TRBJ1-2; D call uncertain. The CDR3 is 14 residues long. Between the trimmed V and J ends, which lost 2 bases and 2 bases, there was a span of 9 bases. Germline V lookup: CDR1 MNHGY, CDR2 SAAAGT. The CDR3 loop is CASSYRAENYGYTF. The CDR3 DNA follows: TGTGCCAGCAGTTACAGGGCAGAGAACTATGGCTACACCTTC.

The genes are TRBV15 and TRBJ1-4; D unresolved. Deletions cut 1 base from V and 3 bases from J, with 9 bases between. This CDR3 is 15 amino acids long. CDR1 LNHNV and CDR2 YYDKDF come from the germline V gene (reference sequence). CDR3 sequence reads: CATSRGRGANEKLFF. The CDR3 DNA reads TGTGCCACCAGCAGAGGTAGAGGAGCTAATGAAAAACTGTTTTTT.

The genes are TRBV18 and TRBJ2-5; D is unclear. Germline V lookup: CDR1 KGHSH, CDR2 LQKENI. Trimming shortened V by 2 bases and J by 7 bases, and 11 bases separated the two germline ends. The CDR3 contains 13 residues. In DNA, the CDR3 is TGTGCCAGCTCACCAGAAGTCATAGGGACCCAGTACTTC. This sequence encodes CASSPEVIGTQYF.

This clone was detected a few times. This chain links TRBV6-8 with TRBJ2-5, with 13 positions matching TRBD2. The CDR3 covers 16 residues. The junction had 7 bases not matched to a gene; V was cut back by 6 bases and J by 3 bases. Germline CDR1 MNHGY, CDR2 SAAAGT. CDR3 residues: CASSFQGLAGEETQYF. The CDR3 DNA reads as TGTGCCAGCAGCTTCCAAGGACTAGCGGGGGAAGAGACCCAGTACTTC.

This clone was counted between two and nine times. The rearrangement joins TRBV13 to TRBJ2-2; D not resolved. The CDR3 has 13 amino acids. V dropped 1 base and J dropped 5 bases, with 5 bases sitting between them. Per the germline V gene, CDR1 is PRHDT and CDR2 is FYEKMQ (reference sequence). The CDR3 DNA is TGTGCCAGCAGCTTAGCGCGGACCGGGGAGCTGTTTTTT. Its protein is CASSLARTGELFF.

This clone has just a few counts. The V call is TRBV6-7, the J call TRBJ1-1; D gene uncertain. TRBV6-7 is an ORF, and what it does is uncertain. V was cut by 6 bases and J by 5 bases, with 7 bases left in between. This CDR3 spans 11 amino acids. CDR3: CASSHGTEAFF. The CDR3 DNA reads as TGTGCCAGCAGCCATGGGACTGAAGCTTTCTTT.

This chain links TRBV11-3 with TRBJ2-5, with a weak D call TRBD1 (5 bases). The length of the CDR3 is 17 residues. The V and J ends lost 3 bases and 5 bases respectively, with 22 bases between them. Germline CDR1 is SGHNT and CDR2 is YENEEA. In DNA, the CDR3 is TGTGCCAGCAGCTTGGGAAGTCTGGGGCGCGGTGGGGAGACCCAGTACTTC. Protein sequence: CASSLGSLGRGGETQYF.

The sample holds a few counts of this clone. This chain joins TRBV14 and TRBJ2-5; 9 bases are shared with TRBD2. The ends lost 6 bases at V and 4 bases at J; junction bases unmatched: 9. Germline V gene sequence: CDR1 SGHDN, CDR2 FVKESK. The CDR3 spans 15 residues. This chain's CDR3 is CASSLAGVFPETQYF. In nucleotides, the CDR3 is TGTGCCAGCAGTTTAGCGGGAGTTTTTCCAGAGACCCAGTACTTC.

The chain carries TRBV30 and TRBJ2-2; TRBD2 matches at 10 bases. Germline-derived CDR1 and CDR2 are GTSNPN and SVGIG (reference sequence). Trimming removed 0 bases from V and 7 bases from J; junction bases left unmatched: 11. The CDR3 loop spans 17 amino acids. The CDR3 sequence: CAWSVLLLAGVHGELFF. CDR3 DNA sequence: TGTGCCTGGAGTGTACTATTGCTAGCGGGAGTTCACGGGGAGCTGTTTTTT. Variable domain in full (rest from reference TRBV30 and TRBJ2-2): SQTIHQWPATLVQPVGSPLSLECTVEGTSNPNLYWYRQAAGRGLQLLFYSVGIGQISSEVPQNLSASRPQDRQFILSSKKLLLSDSGFYLCAWSVLLLAGVHGELFFGEGSRLTVL.

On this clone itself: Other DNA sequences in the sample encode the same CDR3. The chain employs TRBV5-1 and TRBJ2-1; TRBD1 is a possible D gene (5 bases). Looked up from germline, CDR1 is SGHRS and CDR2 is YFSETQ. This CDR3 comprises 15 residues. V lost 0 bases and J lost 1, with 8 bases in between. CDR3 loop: CASSLGGQSYNEQFF. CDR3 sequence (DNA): TGCGCCAGCAGCTTGGGGGGCCAGTCCTACAATGAGCAGTTCTTC.

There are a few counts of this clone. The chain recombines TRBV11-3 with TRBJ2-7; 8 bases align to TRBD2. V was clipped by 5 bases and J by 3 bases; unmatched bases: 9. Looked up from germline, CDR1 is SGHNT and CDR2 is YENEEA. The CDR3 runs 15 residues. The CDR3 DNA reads TGTGCCAGCAGCCCTACAACCGGGGGGGTCTACGAGCAGTACTTC. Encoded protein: CASSPTTGGVYEQYF.

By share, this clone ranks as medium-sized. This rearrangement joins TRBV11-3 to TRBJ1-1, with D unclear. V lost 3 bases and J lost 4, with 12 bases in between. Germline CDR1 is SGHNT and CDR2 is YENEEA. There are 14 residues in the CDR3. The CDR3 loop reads CASSLKEVGTEAFF. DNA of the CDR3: TGTGCCAGCAGCTTGAAGGAGGTGGGCACTGAAGCTTTCTTT. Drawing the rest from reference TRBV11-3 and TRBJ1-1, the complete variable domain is EAGVVQSPRYKIIEKKQPVAFWCNPISGHNTLYWYLQNLGQGPELLIRYENEEAVDDSQLPKDRFSAERLKGVDSTLKIQPAELGDSAVYLCASSLKEVGTEAFFGQGTRLTVV.

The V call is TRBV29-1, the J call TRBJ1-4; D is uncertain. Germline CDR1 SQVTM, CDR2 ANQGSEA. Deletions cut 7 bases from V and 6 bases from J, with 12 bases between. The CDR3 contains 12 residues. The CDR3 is CSARVGHEKLFF. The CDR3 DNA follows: TGCAGCGCCAGAGTTGGCCATGAAAAACTGTTTTTT.